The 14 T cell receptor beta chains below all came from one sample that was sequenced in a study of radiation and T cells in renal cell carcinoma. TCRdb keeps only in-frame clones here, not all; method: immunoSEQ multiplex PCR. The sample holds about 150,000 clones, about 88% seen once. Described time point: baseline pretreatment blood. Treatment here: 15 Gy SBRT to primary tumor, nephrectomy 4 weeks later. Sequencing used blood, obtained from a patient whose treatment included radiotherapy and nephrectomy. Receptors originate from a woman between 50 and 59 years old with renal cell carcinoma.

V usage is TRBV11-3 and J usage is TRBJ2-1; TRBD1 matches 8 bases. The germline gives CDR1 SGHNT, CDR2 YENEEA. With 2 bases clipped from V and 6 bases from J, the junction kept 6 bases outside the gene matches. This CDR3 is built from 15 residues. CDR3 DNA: TGTGCCAGCAGCTTAATGGGGACAGGTGTCAATGAGCAGTTCTTC. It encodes CASSLMGTGVNEQFF.

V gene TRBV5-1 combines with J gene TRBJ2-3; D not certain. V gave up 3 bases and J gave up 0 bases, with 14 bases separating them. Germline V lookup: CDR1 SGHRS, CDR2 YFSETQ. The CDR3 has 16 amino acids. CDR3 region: CASSSHPSLSTDTQYF. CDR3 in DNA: TGCGCCAGCAGCTCTCACCCCTCCTTGAGCACAGATACGCAGTATTTT.

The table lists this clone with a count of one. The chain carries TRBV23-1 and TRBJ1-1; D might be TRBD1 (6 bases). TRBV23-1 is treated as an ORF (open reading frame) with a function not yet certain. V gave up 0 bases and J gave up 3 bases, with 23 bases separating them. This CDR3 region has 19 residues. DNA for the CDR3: TGCGCCAGCAGTCAATCGAGAGGGTGGGGGGCACCTGACGACACTGAAGCTTTCTTT. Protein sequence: CASSQSRGWGAPDDTEAFF.

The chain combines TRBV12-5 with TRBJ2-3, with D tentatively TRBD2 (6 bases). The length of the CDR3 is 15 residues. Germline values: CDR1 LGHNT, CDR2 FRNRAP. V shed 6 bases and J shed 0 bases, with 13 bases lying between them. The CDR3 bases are TGTGCTAGTGGGGCGCAGGGAGGAAGCACAGATACGCAGTATTTT. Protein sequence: CASGAQGGSTDTQYF.

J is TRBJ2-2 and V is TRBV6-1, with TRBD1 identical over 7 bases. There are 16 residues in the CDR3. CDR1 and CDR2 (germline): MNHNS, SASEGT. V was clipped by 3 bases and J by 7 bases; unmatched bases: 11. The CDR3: CASSEGQWYAGGELFF. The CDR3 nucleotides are TGTGCCAGCAGTGAGGGACAGTGGTATGCGGGCGGGGAGCTGTTTTTT.

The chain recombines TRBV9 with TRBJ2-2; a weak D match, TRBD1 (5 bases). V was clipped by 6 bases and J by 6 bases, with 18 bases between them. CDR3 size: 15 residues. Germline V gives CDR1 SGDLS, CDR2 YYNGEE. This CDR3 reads CASTGRQSPSGELFF. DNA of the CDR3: TGTGCCAGCACCGGACGACAGAGCCCCTCCGGGGAGCTGTTTTTT.

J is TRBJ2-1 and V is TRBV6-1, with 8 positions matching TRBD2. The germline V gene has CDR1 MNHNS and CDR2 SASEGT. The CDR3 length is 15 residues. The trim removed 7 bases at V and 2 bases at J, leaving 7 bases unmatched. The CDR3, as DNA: TGTGCCAGCATCGACGGGGGGGCAACCTACAATGAGCAGTTCTTC. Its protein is CASIDGGATYNEQFF.

CDR3 bases: TGCGCCAGCAGCCAGGGAACCGGAGGTCAGCCCCAGCATTTT. Translated, it gives CASSQGTGGQPQHF. The chain joins TRBV4-1 to TRBJ1-5; D remains unclear. Germline CDR1 MGHRA, CDR2 YSYEKL. Trimming removed 3 bases from V and 6 bases from J, with 12 bases in between. This CDR3 has 14 amino acids.

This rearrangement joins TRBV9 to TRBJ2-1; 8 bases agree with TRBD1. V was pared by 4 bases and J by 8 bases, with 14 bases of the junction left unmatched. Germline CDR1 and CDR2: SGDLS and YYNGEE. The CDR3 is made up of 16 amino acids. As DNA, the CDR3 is TGTGCCAGCAGCCCCACTCCCGGGACAGGCTTTTATGAGCAGTTCTTC. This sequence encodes CASSPTPGTGFYEQFF.

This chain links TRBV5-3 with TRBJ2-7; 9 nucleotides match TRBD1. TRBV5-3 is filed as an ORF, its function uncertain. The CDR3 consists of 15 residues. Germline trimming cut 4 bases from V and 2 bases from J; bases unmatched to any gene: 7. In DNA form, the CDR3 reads TGTGCCAGAAGCCCTAGCCGACAGGGGGCCTACGAGCAGTACTTC. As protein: CARSPSRQGAYEQYF.

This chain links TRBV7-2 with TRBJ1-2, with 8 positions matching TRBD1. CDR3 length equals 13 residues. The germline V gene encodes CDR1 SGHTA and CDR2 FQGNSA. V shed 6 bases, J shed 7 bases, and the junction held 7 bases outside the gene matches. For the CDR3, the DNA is TGTGCCAGCAGACCAGGGGGCGCGGCTGGCTACACCTTC. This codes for CASRPGGAAGYTF.

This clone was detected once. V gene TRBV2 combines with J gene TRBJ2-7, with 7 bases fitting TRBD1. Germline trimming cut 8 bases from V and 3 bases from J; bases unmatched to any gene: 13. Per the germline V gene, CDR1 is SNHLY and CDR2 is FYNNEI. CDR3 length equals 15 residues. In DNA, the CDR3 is TGTGCCAGCGTAGGTCCGGGACAGAGGATCTACGAGCAGTACTTC. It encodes CASVGPGQRIYEQYF.

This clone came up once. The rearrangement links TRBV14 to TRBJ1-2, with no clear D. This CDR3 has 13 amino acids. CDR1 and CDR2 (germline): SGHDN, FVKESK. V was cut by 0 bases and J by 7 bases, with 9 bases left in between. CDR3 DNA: TGTGCCAGCAGCCAAGAATCGGGTGTTGGCTACACCTTC. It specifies CASSQESGVGYTF.

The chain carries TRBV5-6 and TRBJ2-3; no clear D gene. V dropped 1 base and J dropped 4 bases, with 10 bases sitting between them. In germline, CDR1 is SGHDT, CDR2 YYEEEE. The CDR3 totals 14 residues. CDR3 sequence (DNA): TGTGCCAGCAGCTTGCAAGCCTGGGCAGATACGCAGTATTTT. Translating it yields CASSLQAWADTQYF.